Below, one T cell receptor (beta chain) is given with its context. What it binds is unknown. This sample is drawn from a study of OX40 agonist ivuxolimab in advanced cancers. About the research overall: Given to patients was ivuxolimab, an agonistic anti-OX40 (CD134) antibody. Prior anti-PD-1, anti-PD-L1 or anti-CTLA-4 therapy was allowed; 30% to 40% had some.

The study's findings and limits: Among T cells, CD8+ cells averaged more expanded clones than CD4+ cells.

Germline CDR1 and CDR2: MNHEY and SMNVEV (reference sequence). This CDR3 is 15 amino acids long. Unmatched junction bases numbered 2, after V lost 7 bases and J lost 0 bases. The data were produced by immunoSEQ multiplex PCR, yet TCRdb's version contains in-frame clones alone and is incomplete. The sample contains around 30,000 clones, roughly 79% of which appear only once. V gene TRBV27 combines with J gene TRBJ1-6; TRBD1 matches 8 bases. The clonotype comes from an adult with an advanced solid tumor such as melanoma, head and neck, liver or kidney cancer. The sample was CD4+ or CD8+ T cells sorted from blood, taken in a trial of the OX40 agonist ivuxolimab. This chain's CDR3 is CASTTGGSYNSPLHF. CDR3 nucleotide sequence: TGTGCCAGCACAACAGGGGGCTCCTATAATTCACCCCTCCACTTT.